This T cell receptor beta chain was found in a study of cytomegalovirus exposure and HLA in healthy donors. General study results and limits: A few chains tied to CMV proved CMV antigen-specific in vitro. A later analysis, which compared TCR beta chains of equal frequency, found the HLA-associated ones more clonally expanded. The study recorded 164 TCR beta chains that were cytomegalovirus-associated.

With respect to this clone: Its specificity is not known.

Vbeta (60) and Jbeta (13) primers were used in the PCR. TCRdb's copy holds only in-frame clones and misses some; the assay was immunoSEQ multiplex PCR. The sample lists 190,000 or so clones, 75% to 90% occurring once. The V and J ends lost 8 bases and 3 bases, in that order; junction bases with no gene match: 4. The CDR3 is made up of 13 amino acids. CDR1 is SGHAT and CDR2 is FQNNGV in the germline V gene. The clonotype comes from a boy under 18 in good health and CMV-seronegative. The chain employs TRBV11-2 and TRBJ2-3; 8 nucleotides line up with TRBD2. The sample taken for sequencing was PBMCs. CDR3 in amino acids: CASWQRGTDTQYF. In DNA, the CDR3 is TGTGCCAGCTGGCAGCGGGGGACAGATACGCAGTATTTT.